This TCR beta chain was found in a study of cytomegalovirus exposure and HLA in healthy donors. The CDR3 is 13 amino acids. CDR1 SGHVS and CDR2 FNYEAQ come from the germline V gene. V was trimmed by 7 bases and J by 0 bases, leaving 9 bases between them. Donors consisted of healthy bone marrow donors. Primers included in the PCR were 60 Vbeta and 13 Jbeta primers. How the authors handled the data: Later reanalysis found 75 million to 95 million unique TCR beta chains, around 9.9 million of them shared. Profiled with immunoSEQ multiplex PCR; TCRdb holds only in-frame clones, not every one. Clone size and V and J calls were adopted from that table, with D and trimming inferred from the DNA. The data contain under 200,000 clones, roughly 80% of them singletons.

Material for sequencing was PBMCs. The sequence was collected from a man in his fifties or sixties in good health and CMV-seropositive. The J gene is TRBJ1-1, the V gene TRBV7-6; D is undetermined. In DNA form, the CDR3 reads TGTGCCAGCATCCGGACTGTGAACACTGAAGCTTTCTTT. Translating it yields CASIRTVNTEAFF.